This T cell receptor (beta chain) was sequenced in a study of T cells in women clearing cervical HPV infection. The protocol was immunoSEQ multiplex PCR, while the TCRdb copy is restricted to in-frame clones and leaves out a portion. The data include roughly 38,000 clones; the top ten clones carry 6% to 6.5%. General study findings and limits: Richness plus V gene abundances separated cases from controls with AUC about 0.83. Repertoire richness, not evenness, was significantly elevated in CIN3+ cases versus controls.

Unmatched junction bases numbered 13, after V lost 1 base and J lost 2 bases. This CDR3 is built from 19 residues. Germline lookup yields CDR1 PRHDT and CDR2 FYEKMQ (reference sequence). Notes on this clone: Its specificity is unknown. Coverage ceases 3 residues before the CDR3 finishes, and the germline J gene fills in the end.

The clonotype was recovered from a woman between 18 and 70 years old with a cervical HPV16 infection that either progressed to CIN3+ or cleared (not recorded which). Sequencing was done on a sample of blood buffy coat. This sequence joins TRBV13 and TRBJ2-7; 11 nucleotides agree with TRBD1. The covered CDR3 bases are TGTGCCAGCAGCTTAGTGCAGGGGAATGGGGACAGGGGGACCTACGAG. Translated, it gives CASSLVQGNGDRGTYE. The complete CDR3 reads CASSLVQGNGDRGTYEQYF.